The T cell receptor beta chain described here comes from a study of spatial heterogeneity in lung cancer. Study at large: When available, follow-up PBMC samples taken a median of roughly two years after resection were sequenced. Alpha-chain sequences were consistently detected less often than beta-chain sequences.

This clonotype was counted only a few times. V trimming: 6 bases; J trimming: 4 bases; junction bases outside the gene matches: 4. This CDR3 region has 13 residues. CDR1 and CDR2 from the germline V gene are MNHNY and SVGAGI (reference sequence). Time point given: blood at routine non-recurrence follow-up after resection. Unsorted whole RNA of tumor, nontumor lung or frozen PBMC was sequenced. Every TCR cDNA molecule bore a unique molecular identifier. TCRdb called the 5' RACE reads again in MiXCR, with one record for every CDR3 protein. The top ten hold approximately 26% of the sample, which has roughly 30,000 distinct CDR3 sequences, roughly 10% seen once.

The origin of this receptor is a female donor with early-stage non-small cell lung cancer. The chain uses TRBV6-6 and TRBJ2-5, with 8 nucleotides matching TRBD1. Sequencing was performed on PBMCs, taken at follow-up. The CDR3: CASRSGGGETQYF. The CDR3 DNA sequence: TGTGCCAGCAGGTCAGGGGGCGGAGAGACCCAGTACTTC.